A selection of T cell receptor beta chains follows, all from one sample in a study of post-analysis software for immune sequencing data. TCRdb ran MiXCR on the PCR reads and lists one entry per CDR3 protein. In the table there are 400,000 to 500,000 distinct CDR3 sequences, 39% of which are singletons. Sample: blood. These receptors were collected from a girl aged 2-10 years with multiple sclerosis. The CDR3 runs from the conserved cysteine through the conserved F or W. D genes are given only for firm matches. Part of the rows lack a size; the others show once, few, many or a class for expanded clones.

clone_size j_call v_call d_call cdr3_nt cdr3_aa
- TRBJ2-1 TRBV4-2 TRBD2 TGTGCCAGCAGCCAAGTTAAGGCTAGCGGGCTTTACAATGAGCAGTTCTTC CASSQVKASGLYNEQFF
- TRBJ1-5 TRBV5-1 - TGCGCCAGCAGCTTGCGTCCCGGGGGATCGGGTGAGCCCCAGCATTTT CASSLRPGGSGEPQHF
- TRBJ1-2 TRBV3-1 - TGTGCCAGTAGCCAAGGCCTCTCTACTGACACCCCGGATGGCTACACCTTC CASSQGLSTDTPDGYTF
once TRBJ2-7 TRBV12-3/TRBV12-4 TRBD1 TGTGCCAGCAGTATGGACCGGGACAGGGCCACCTACGAGCAGTACTTC CASSMDRDRATYEQYF
- TRBJ1-6 TRBV14 TRBD1 TGTGCCAGCAGCCAGACAGGGGGCAATTCACCCCTCCACTTT CASSQTGGNSPLHF
once TRBJ1-1 TRBV5-1 TRBD1 TGCGCCAGCAGCTTCGGTCAGGGGGCGAAGAACACTGAAGCTTTCTTT CASSFGQGAKNTEAFF
many TRBJ2-7 TRBV15 TRBD1 TGTGCCACCAGCAGGCAGACAGGGAGTCTCTACGAGCAGTACTTC CATSRQTGSLYEQYF
few TRBJ2-7 TRBV12-3/TRBV12-4 TRBD1 TGTGCCAGCAGTCCATCGGGACAGATATTCTCCTACGAGCAGTACTTC CASSPSGQIFSYEQYF
few TRBJ1-2 TRBV29-1 TRBD1 TGCAGCGTTGGGACAGGCGCCATCTATGGCTACACCTTC CSVGTGAIYGYTF
few TRBJ2-3 TRBV6-5 TRBD1 TGTGCCAGCAGGCCGACAGGGGCAAGCACAGATACGCAGTATTTT CASRPTGASTDTQYF
few TRBJ1-2 TRBV29-1 - TGCAGCGTTGAATCAACAGGCGAGTCGGTATTTAGCTACACCTTC CSVESTGESVFSYTF
- TRBJ2-1 TRBV4-3 TRBD2 TGCGCCAGCAGCCAATCATACACTAGCGGGGTTATAACCTACAATGAGCAGTTCTTC CASSQSYTSGVITYNEQFF
- TRBJ2-7 TRBV7-9 - TGTGCCAGCAGCCCAGGTTCGGGAACTATGGCGAATGAGCAGTACTTC CASSPGSGTMANEQYF
- TRBJ1-2 TRBV25-1 - TGTGCCAGCAGTGGAACGGTTTATGGCTACACCTTC CASSGTVYGYTF
few TRBJ2-5 TRBV5-1 - TGCGCCAGCAGCTCGGCGATGGAGACCCAGTACTTC CASSSAMETQYF
few TRBJ2-7 TRBV28 TRBD1 TGTGCCAGCAGGCATACGGGGACAGGGAACTACGAGCAGTACTTC CASRHTGTGNYEQYF
- TRBJ2-1 TRBV29-1 TRBD2 TGCAGCCTCGGGACTAGCGGGATGAGTGAGCAGTTCTTC CSLGTSGMSEQFF
- TRBJ2-1 TRBV12-3/TRBV12-4 TRBD2 TGTGCCAGCAGTTTTAGACTAGCGGATAATGAGCAGTTCTTC CASSFRLADNEQFF
- TRBJ2-7 TRBV4-1 - TGCGCCAGCAGCCAAGAGCCCGGACAAACCTACGAGCAGTACTTC CASSQEPGQTYEQYF
few TRBJ1-1 TRBV5-1 - TGCGCCAGCAGCTTCCAGGGCGGAGTAGCTGAAGCTTTCTTT CASSFQGGVAEAFF
few TRBJ1-2 TRBV29-1 - TGCAGCGTTGAAGAACAGGGCGCTGCTGGCTACACCTTC CSVEEQGAAGYTF
- TRBJ2-5 TRBV28 - TGTGCCAGCAGTACCCGGGCACACCGACGTGGGGAGACCCAGTACTTC CASSTRAHRRGETQYF
- TRBJ2-1 TRBV6-5 - TGTGCCAGCAGTTACGGCTACAATGAGCAGTTCTTC CASSYGYNEQFF
few TRBJ2-3 TRBV9 TRBD2 TGTGCCAGCAGCCCCCGGCAAGCGGGGGTCACAGATACGCAGTATTTT CASSPRQAGVTDTQYF
- TRBJ2-7 TRBV3-1 - TGTGCCAGCAGCCGTAAGAGAGAAGTAACCTACGAGCAGTACTTC CASSRKREVTYEQYF
- TRBJ2-7 TRBV20-1 - TGCAGTGCTAGGGAGGGGGGACACGAGCAGTACTTC CSAREGGHEQYF
few TRBJ2-3 TRBV7-2 TRBD2 TGTGCCAGCAGCTTAGGAGTAGCGGGGGCTAGCACAGATACGCAGTATTTT CASSLGVAGASTDTQYF
- TRBJ2-1 TRBV27 - TGTGCCAGCAGTAGGGGGACTAACGGCTACAATGAGCAGTTCTTC CASSRGTNGYNEQFF
once TRBJ2-2 TRBV29-1 TRBD1 TGCAGCGGTGGCGGATCAGGACAGGCCGGGGAGCTGTTTTTT CSGGGSGQAGELFF
- TRBJ2-4 TRBV11-2 - TGTGCCAGCAGCTTAGACCGAGACGCCAGCTTAAACATTCAGTACTTC CASSLDRDASLNIQYF
- TRBJ2-3 TRBV6-1 TRBD2 TGTGCCAGCAGAGAAGCGGGGGGGGGAGATACGCAGTATTTT CASREAGGGDTQYF
few TRBJ2-7 TRBV7-2 - TGTGCCAGCAGCTTAGAATCGGTACAATACTACGAGCAGTACTTC CASSLESVQYYEQYF
- TRBJ2-7 TRBV7-2 - TGTGCCAGCAGCTTTAACTCCCCCTACGAGCAGTACTTC CASSFNSPYEQYF
few TRBJ1-2 TRBV4-1 - TGCGCCAGCAGCCAACCAGGGAACTATGGCTACACCTTC CASSQPGNYGYTF
- TRBJ1-5 TRBV5-1 - TGCGCCAGCAGCTTGTCGGTGGGCAATCAGCCCCAGCATTTT CASSLSVGNQPQHF
- TRBJ2-7 TRBV28 TRBD1 TGTGCCAGCAGTTCGTGGAACAGGGGTATCGACGAGCAGTACTTC CASSSWNRGIDEQYF
few TRBJ2-5 TRBV3-1 - TGTGCCAGCAGCCAAGGCGTCAGTGGAGAGACCCAGTACTTC CASSQGVSGETQYF
few TRBJ2-7 TRBV5-1 - TGCGCCAGCGGCCGGGACTTCTCCTACGAGCAGTACTTC CASGRDFSYEQYF
- TRBJ1-2 TRBV4-1 - TGCGCCAGCAGCCAAGAATGGGGGCGGGCTCATGGCTACACCTTC CASSQEWGRAHGYTF
- TRBJ2-7 TRBV5-1 - TGCGCCAGCAGCTTGGGCCTAGATATGTACGAGCAGTACTTC CASSLGLDMYEQYF
once TRBJ2-1 TRBV6-5 TRBD2 TGTGCCAGCAGTAAGCTAGCGGGAGTAGGCAATGAGCAGTTCTTC CASSKLAGVGNEQFF
few TRBJ2-1 TRBV3-1 - TGTGCCAGCAGCCCGCCGTGGAGGGAGACCTACAATGAGCAGTTCTTC CASSPPWRETYNEQFF
- TRBJ2-1 TRBV10-3 TRBD1 TGTGCCATCAAAGGACGGGACAGGGGAGACTACGAGCAGTTCTTC CAIKGRDRGDYEQFF
- TRBJ2-7 TRBV28 - TGTGCCAGCAGATCAGACCGACTAGGATGGGGATGGGACGAGCAGTACTTC CASRSDRLGWGWDEQYF
few TRBJ1-5 TRBV28 - TGTGCCAGCAGTCCAGGTACAGGGCAGCCCCAGCATTTT CASSPGTGQPQHF
- TRBJ2-1 TRBV12-3/TRBV12-4 TRBD2 TGTGCCAGCAACAATGGGGAGGTAGGCCTAGCGGCCAGTGTGGGTAGGTATAATGAGCAGTTCTTC CASNNGEVGLAASVGRYNEQFF
- TRBJ2-7 TRBV6-4 - TGTGCCAGCAGAGGCCTTAGCGGAGGAAATAACGAGCAGTACTTC CASRGLSGGNNEQYF
few TRBJ1-2 TRBV27 - TGTGCCAGCAGTTTATCCCAGTCGTACGGCTACACCTTC CASSLSQSYGYTF
- TRBJ2-5 TRBV5-1 TRBD1 TGCGCCACCAACCGGGACAGCAGCGTCCAAGAGACCCAGTACTTC CATNRDSSVQETQYF
once TRBJ1-1 TRBV7-9 - TGTGCCAGCAGCCCTCCCGGACAGTTTGAAGCTTTCTTT CASSPPGQFEAFF
few TRBJ2-7 TRBV14 - TGTGCCAGCAGGCAGGGGGGGACCTACGAGCAGTACTTC CASRQGGTYEQYF
- TRBJ1-2 TRBV6-6 - TGTGCCAGCAGCAACAGGGAAGGAAGTGGCTACACCTTC CASSNREGSGYTF
few TRBJ2-1 TRBV5-5 TRBD2 TGTGCCAGCAGCTTCGGGCCTCCGGGGGGGAATGAGCAGTTCTTC CASSFGPPGGNEQFF
- TRBJ2-4 TRBV12-3/TRBV12-4 - TGTGCCAGCAGTTTAGAGGGTAGCCGAGCCAAAAACATTCAGTACTTC CASSLEGSRAKNIQYF
- TRBJ2-7 TRBV29-1 TRBD2 TGCAGCGTTGACGTGGGAGGGCACGAGCAGTACTTC CSVDVGGHEQYF
- TRBJ1-4 TRBV18 - TGTGCCAGCTCACCATCGCCGGGACCGGGGGATGAAAAACTGTTTTTT CASSPSPGPGDEKLFF
- TRBJ2-7 TRBV5-1 TRBD2 TGCGCCAGCAGCCCCCCCAGCGGGAGTGTGTACTTC CASSPPSGSVYF
- TRBJ2-2 TRBV12-3/TRBV12-4 - TGTGCCAGCAGTTTAGTAGGGGGAAGGTCCGGGGAGCTGTTTTTT CASSLVGGRSGELFF
- TRBJ2-5 TRBV11-2 TRBD1 TGTGCCAGCAGCTTCGGGACAGGGAACCAAGAGACCCAGTACTTC CASSFGTGNQETQYF
- TRBJ2-7 TRBV5-1 TRBD1 TGCGCCAGCACCCCGACAGGGGGCTCCTACGAGCAGTACTTC CASTPTGGSYEQYF